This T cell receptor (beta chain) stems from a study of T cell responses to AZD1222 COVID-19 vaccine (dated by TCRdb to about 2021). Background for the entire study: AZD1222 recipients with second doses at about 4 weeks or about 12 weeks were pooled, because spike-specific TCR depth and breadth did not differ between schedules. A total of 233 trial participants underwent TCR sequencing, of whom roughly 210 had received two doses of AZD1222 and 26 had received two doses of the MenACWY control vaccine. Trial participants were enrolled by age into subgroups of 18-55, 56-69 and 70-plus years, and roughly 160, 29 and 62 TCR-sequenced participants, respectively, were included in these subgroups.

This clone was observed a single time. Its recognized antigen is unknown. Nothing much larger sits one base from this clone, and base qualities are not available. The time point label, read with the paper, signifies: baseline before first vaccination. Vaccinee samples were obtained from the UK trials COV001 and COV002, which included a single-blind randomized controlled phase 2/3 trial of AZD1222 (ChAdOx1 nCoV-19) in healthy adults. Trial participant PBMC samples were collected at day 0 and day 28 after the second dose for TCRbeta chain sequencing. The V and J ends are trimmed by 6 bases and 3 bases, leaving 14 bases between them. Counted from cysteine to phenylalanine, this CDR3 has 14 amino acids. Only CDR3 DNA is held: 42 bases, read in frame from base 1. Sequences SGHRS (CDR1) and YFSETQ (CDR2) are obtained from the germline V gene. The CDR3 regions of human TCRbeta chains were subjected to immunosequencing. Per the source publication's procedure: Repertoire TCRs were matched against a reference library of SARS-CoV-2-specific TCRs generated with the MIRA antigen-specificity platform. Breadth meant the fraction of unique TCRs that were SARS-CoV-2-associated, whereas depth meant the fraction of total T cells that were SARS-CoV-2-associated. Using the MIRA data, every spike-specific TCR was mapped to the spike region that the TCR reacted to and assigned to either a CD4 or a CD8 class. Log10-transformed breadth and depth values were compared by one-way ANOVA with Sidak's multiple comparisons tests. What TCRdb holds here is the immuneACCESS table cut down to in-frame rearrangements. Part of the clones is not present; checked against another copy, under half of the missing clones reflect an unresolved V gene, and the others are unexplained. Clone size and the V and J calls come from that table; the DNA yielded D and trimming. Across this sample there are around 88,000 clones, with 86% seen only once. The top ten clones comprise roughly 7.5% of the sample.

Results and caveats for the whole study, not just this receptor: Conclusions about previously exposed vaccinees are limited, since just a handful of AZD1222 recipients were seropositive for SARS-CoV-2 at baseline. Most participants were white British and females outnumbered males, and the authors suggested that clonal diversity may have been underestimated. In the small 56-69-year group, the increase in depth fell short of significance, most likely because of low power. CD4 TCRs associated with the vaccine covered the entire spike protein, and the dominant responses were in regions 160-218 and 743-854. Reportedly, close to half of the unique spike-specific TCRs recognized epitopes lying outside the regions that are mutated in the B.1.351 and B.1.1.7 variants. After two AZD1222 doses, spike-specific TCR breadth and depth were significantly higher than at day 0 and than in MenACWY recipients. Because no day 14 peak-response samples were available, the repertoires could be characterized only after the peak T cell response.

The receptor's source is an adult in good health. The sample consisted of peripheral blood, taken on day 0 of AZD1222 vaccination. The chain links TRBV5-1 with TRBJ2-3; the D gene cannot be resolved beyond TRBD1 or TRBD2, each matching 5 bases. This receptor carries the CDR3 CASNSGTLTDTQYF. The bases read TGCGCCAGCAACTCCGGGACGTTAACAGATACGCAGTATTTT. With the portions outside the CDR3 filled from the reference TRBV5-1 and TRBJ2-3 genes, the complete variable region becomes KAGVTQTPRYLIKTRGQQVTLSCSPISGHRSVSWYQQTPGQGLQFLFEYFSETQRNKGNFPGRFSGRQFSNSRSEMNVSTLELGDSALYLCASNSGTLTDTQYFGPGTRLTVL.